This passage covers 22 T cell receptor beta chains from one sample sequenced in a study of cytomegalovirus exposure and HLA in healthy donors. PCR amplification relied on 60 Vbeta primers (plus 13 Jbeta primers). Clones were read by immunoSEQ multiplex PCR, and TCRdb kept only the in-frame ones, dropping some. The data hold about 78,000 clones, with roughly 84% observed a single time. Sequenced material: PBMCs. The receptor source for this set is a woman aged 50 to 65 in good health and CMV-seronegative.

This clone has only a few counts. J is TRBJ1-1 and V is TRBV5-1; the match to TRBD1 covers 7 bases. V was pared by 2 bases and J by 8 bases, with 9 bases of the junction left unmatched. The CDR3 is made up of 14 amino acids. Germline CDR1 SGHRS, CDR2 YFSETQ. Written as DNA, the CDR3 is TGCGCCAGCAGCTTTTCCACCGGGACAGAAGAAGCTTTCTTT. Translating gives CASSFSTGTEEAFF.

V is TRBV28 and J is TRBJ2-2; 8 bases agree with TRBD2. The V segment lost 5 bases and the J segment 3 bases; nucleotides outside the gene matches: 11. The V gene's germline CDR1 is MDHEN and CDR2 SYDVKM. CDR3 length: 17 amino acids. CDR3: CASSPGGLAGHTGELFF. In DNA, the CDR3 is TGTGCCAGCAGTCCGGGGGGGCTAGCGGGTCACACCGGGGAGCTGTTTTTT.

The chain links TRBV19 to TRBJ2-4; 7 nucleotides align to TRBD2. Germline values: CDR1 LNHDA, CDR2 SQIVND (reference sequence). The CDR3 length is 14 residues. V gave up 2 bases and J gave up 7 bases; unmatched junction bases: 5. CDR3 loop: CASSILADENIQYF. As DNA, the CDR3 is TGTGCCAGTAGTATACTAGCGGATGAGAACATTCAGTACTTC.

This sequence joins TRBV19 and TRBJ1-1; 7 nucleotides match TRBD1. The CDR3 runs 12 residues. In germline, CDR1 is LNHDA, CDR2 SQIVND (reference sequence). The ends lost 9 bases at V and 4 bases at J; junction bases unmatched: 5. The CDR3 bases are TGTGCCAGAGTAGACAGGGCCACTGAAGCTTTCTTT. Residues: CARVDRATEAFF.

In its sample, this clone was seen a few times. This rearrangement joins TRBV5-1 to TRBJ2-3; 13 bases are a match to TRBD2. The CDR3 runs 16 residues. Germline assignment: CDR1 SGHRS and CDR2 YFSETQ. The V segment lost 4 bases and the J segment 4 bases; nucleotides outside the gene matches: 6. The DNA of the CDR3 is TGCGCCAGCAGCCAAAGACTAGCGGGAGGTTCAGATACGCAGTATTTT. Protein: CASSQRLAGGSDTQYF. Using reference TRBV5-1 and TRBJ2-3 for the parts outside the CDR3, the full variable domain is KAGVTQTPRYLIKTRGQQVTLSCSPISGHRSVSWYQQTPGQGLQFLFEYFSETQRNKGNFPGRFSGRQFSNSRSEMNVSTLELGDSALYLCASSQRLAGGSDTQYFGPGTRLTVL.

This chain links TRBV4-2 with TRBJ1-3, with D possibly TRBD1 on 6 matching bases. The CDR3 is 16 amino acids. Germline CDR1 is LGHNA and CDR2 is YNFKEQ. V was clipped by 4 bases and J by 0 bases, with 13 bases between them. The CDR3 protein is CASSRGRDNSGNTIYF. The CDR3 DNA reads as TGTGCCAGCAGCCGGGGAAGGGACAACTCTGGAAACACCATATATTTT.

This chain links TRBV7-9 with TRBJ1-1; 9 positions agree with TRBD1. Trimming took 4 bases from V and 4 from J; bases not matched to a gene: 10. Germline V gene sequence: CDR1 SEHNR, CDR2 FQNEAQ (reference sequence). CDR3 size: 16 residues. The CDR3 reads CASSSGGTGIPTEAFF. The DNA of the CDR3 is TGTGCCAGCAGCTCGGGGGGGACAGGGATCCCCACTGAAGCTTTCTTT.

This clone was picked up a small number of times. CDR3 nucleotides: TGTGCCAGCAGTTCTAGCTTCTTCCGCAGCACTAGCACAGATACGCAGTATTTT. Translated: CASSSSFFRSTSTDTQYF. V is TRBV28 and J is TRBJ2-3; TRBD2 might be the D (5 bases). V shed 4 bases and J shed 0 bases, with 20 bases lying between them. The germline V gene encodes CDR1 MDHEN and CDR2 SYDVKM. The CDR3 spans 18 residues.

This chain uses TRBV29-1 with TRBJ2-1, with TRBD2 matching over 9 bases. Germline-derived CDR1 and CDR2 are SQVTM and ANQGSEA. Germline trimming cut 8 bases from V and 8 bases from J; bases unmatched to any gene: 13. CDR3 size: 14 residues. The CDR3 sequence: CSSKVAGGPHEQFF. DNA for the CDR3: TGCAGCTCCAAGGTGGCGGGAGGGCCCCATGAGCAGTTCTTC.

The V call is TRBV6-5, the J call TRBJ1-5; D unresolved. CDR1 and CDR2 from the germline V gene are MNHEY and SVGAGI. This CDR3 region has 14 residues. Trimming took 0 bases from V and 7 from J, leaving 10 bases between them. The CDR3 spells CASSYSNGEQPQHF. The CDR3 nucleotides are TGTGCCAGCAGTTACTCTAACGGAGAACAGCCCCAGCATTTT.

The V gene is TRBV7-9, the J gene TRBJ1-5; D gene uncertain. V gave up 2 bases and J gave up 3 bases, with 11 bases separating them. Germline lookup yields CDR1 SEHNR and CDR2 FQNEAQ (reference sequence). This CDR3 contains 15 residues. This CDR3 is CASSLSSGVNQPQHF. The CDR3 DNA reads as TGTGCCAGCAGCTTAAGCTCCGGGGTCAATCAGCCCCAGCATTTT. Full variable domain (missing parts from reference TRBV7-9 and TRBJ1-5): DTGVSQNPRHKITKRGQNVTFRCDPISEHNRLYWYRQTLGQGPEFLTYFQNEAQLEKSRLLSDRFSAERPKGSFSTLEIQRTEQGDSAMYLCASSLSSGVNQPQHFGDGTRLSIL.

This clone has a single count. V usage is TRBV29-1 and J usage is TRBJ2-7, with D perhaps TRBD2 (6 bases). This CDR3 region has 14 residues. Trimming took off 5 bases at V and 1 base at J, with 15 bases between the two ends. Germline CDR1 and CDR2: SQVTM and ANQGSEA. CDR3: CSVLGSAGSYEQYF. The CDR3 region has the DNA TGCAGCGTTCTCGGGTCAGCGGGTTCCTACGAGCAGTACTTC.

This chain joins TRBV7-6 and TRBJ1-4, with a tentative D call TRBD1 (6 bases). The CDR3 is 14 residues long. Germline values: CDR1 SGHVS, CDR2 FNYEAQ. V lost 5 bases, J lost 3 bases, and 10 bases lay in between. The CDR3 DNA is TGTGCCAGCAGCCCAGGGGCATCTAATGAAAAACTGTTTTTT. It yields the protein CASSPGASNEKLFF.

This chain uses TRBV4-1 with TRBJ2-2; a possible D gene is TRBD1 (5 bases). This CDR3 has 15 residues. Germline assignment: CDR1 MGHRA and CDR2 YSYEKL. V shed 0 bases and J shed 3 bases, with 8 bases lying between them. CDR3 amino acids: CASSQEGRDTGELFF. DNA for the CDR3: TGCGCCAGCAGCCAAGAGGGGCGCGACACCGGGGAGCTGTTTTTT.

This clone was counted a few times. At one end the junction does not follow the germline gene, possibly because of a read error. The J gene is TRBJ2-5, the V gene TRBV7-7; TRBD2 agrees at 14 bases. The CDR3 totals 16 residues. Germline CDR1 reads SSHAT; CDR2 reads FNYEAQ (reference sequence). The chain's CDR3 is CASSSGLAGGQETQYF. The CDR3 DNA follows: TGTGCTAGCAGCTCCGGACTAGCGGGGGGCCAAGAGACCCAGTACTTC.

The chain carries TRBV6-1 and TRBJ2-2; D is possibly TRBD2 (5 bases). Trimming took 1 base from V and 7 from J, leaving 10 bases between them. Germline CDR1 MNHNS, CDR2 SASEGT. There are 14 residues in the CDR3. The CDR3 here is CASSEEVAGGELFF. The CDR3 nucleotides read TGTGCCAGCAGTGAAGAGGTGGCGGGCGGGGAGCTGTTTTTT.

This clone was seen only a few times. The V gene is TRBV2, the J gene TRBJ1-1, with D unclear. Germline CDR1 SNHLY, CDR2 FYNNEI. Trimming stripped 3 bases from V and 1 base from J, with 9 bases between. The CDR3 runs to 14 residues. CDR3 loop: CASSDEGRNTEAFF. CDR3 bases: TGTGCCAGCAGTGACGAAGGGAGGAACACTGAAGCTTTCTTT.

The chain employs TRBV4-1 and TRBJ2-1; the match to TRBD2 covers 9 bases. V lost 4 bases, J lost 0 bases, and 4 bases stayed unmatched. This CDR3 comprises 16 residues. Germline CDR1 reads MGHRA; CDR2 reads YSYEKL. The CDR3 sequence is CASSRLAAASYNEQFF. CDR3 bases: TGCGCCAGCAGCCGACTAGCGGCCGCCTCCTACAATGAGCAGTTCTTC.

In this sample, this clone turned up a few times. The chain recombines TRBV7-2 with TRBJ2-7, with D maybe TRBD2 (5 bases). Germline V gene data show CDR1 as SGHTA and CDR2 as FQGNSA. This CDR3 has 17 amino acids. V was shortened by 2 bases and J by 3 bases, with 20 bases between the two germline ends. CDR3 sequence reads: CASSLLSRGLADYEQYF. The CDR3 coding sequence is TGTGCCAGCAGCTTATTGAGTAGAGGGCTAGCTGACTACGAGCAGTACTTC.

The V call is TRBV19, the J call TRBJ2-1; TRBD1 agrees at 9 bases. The J segment lost 1 base and the V segment lost 6 bases, leaving 4 bases of the junction unmatched. This CDR3 has 15 residues. The germline V gene encodes CDR1 LNHDA and CDR2 SQIVND (reference sequence). Here the CDR3 reads CASSQTGGSYNEQFF. Here the CDR3 DNA reads TGTGCCAGTAGCCAGACAGGGGGTTCCTACAATGAGCAGTTCTTC.

CDR3 loop: CASSPRLAGEPYNEQFF. DNA for the CDR3: TGTGCCAGCAGCCCGAGGCTAGCGGGAGAGCCCTACAATGAGCAGTTCTTC. J is TRBJ2-1 and V is TRBV11-3; the match to TRBD2 covers 10 bases. The CDR3 sequence is 17 residues long. Germline V gene lookup returns CDR1 SGHNT and CDR2 YENEEA. Trimming took 5 bases from V and 2 from J; bases not matched to a gene: 9. The full variable domain, completed using reference TRBV11-3 and TRBJ2-1, is EAGVVQSPRYKIIEKKQPVAFWCNPISGHNTLYWYLQNLGQGPELLIRYENEEAVDDSQLPKDRFSAERLKGVDSTLKIQPAELGDSAVYLCASSPRLAGEPYNEQFFGPGTRLTVL.

V is TRBV11-2 and J is TRBJ2-3; 7 bases are shared with TRBD2. Germline CDR1 and CDR2: SGHAT and FQNNGV. CDR3 length equals 15 residues. J lost 2 bases, V lost 1 base, and 3 bases had no gene match. CDR3 DNA sequence: TGTGCCAGCAGCTTAGCGGGGGGACTCACAGATACGCAGTATTTT. It codes for CASSLAGGLTDTQYF.